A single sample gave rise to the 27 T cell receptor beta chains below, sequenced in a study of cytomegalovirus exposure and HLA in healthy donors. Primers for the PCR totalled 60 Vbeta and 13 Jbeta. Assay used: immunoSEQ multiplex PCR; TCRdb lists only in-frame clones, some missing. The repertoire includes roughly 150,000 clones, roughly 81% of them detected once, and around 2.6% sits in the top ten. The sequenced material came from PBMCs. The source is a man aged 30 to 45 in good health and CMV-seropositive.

The CDR3 DNA reads TGCGCCAGCAGCTTGGCCCTGACTAGCGGGAGTCAAGAGACCCAGTACTTC. As protein: CASSLALTSGSQETQYF. The chain is built from TRBV5-1 and TRBJ2-5; 12 nucleotides match TRBD2. Germline V gene lookup returns CDR1 SGHRS and CDR2 YFSETQ. CDR3 length: 17 amino acids. V lost 0 bases and J lost 2; bases outside the gene matches: 5.

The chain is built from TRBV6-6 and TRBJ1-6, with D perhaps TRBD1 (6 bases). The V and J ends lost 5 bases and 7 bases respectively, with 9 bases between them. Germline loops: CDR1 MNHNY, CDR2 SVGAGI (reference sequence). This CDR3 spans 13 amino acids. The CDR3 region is CASSQDRNSPLHF. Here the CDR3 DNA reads TGTGCCAGCAGTCAGGACAGAAATTCACCCCTCCACTTT.

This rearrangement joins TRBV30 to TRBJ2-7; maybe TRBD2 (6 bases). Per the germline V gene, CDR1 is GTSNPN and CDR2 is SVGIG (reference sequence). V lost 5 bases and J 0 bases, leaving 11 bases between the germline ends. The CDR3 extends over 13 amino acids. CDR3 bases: TGTGCCTGGGGCGGGACGGGCTCCTACGAGCAGTACTTC. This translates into CAWGGTGSYEQYF.

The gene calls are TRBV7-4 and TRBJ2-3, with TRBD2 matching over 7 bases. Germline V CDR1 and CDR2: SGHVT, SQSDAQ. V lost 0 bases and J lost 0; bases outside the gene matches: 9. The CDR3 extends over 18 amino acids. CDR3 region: CASSLALRLAESTDTQYF. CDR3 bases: TGTGCCAGCAGCTTAGCGCTAAGGCTAGCGGAGAGCACAGATACGCAGTATTTT.

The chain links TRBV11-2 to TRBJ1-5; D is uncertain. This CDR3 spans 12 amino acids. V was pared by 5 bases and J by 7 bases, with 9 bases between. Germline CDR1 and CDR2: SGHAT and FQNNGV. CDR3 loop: CASSQNGQPQHF. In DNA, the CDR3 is TGTGCCAGCAGCCAAAACGGGCAGCCCCAGCATTTT. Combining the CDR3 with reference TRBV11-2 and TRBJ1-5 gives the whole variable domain EAGVAQSPRYKIIEKRQSVAFWCNPISGHATLYWYQQILGQGPKLLIQFQNNGVVDDSQLPKDRFSAERLKGVDSTLKIQPAKLEDSAVYLCASSQNGQPQHFGDGTRLSIL.

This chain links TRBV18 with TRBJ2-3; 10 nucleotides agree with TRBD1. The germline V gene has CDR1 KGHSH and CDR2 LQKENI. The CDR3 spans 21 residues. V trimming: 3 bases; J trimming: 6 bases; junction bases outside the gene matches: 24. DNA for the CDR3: TGTGCCAGCTCACCCCAATTGGGCGTCCCGACCGGGACAGGGGCCAGGGATACGCAGTATTTT. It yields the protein CASSPQLGVPTGTGARDTQYF. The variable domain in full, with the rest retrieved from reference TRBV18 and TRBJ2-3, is NAGVMQNPRHLVRRRGQEARLRCSPMKGHSHVYWYRQLPEEGLKFMVYLQKENIIDESGMPKERFSAEFPKEGPSILRIQQVVRGDSAAYFCASSPQLGVPTGTGARDTQYFGPGTRLTVL.

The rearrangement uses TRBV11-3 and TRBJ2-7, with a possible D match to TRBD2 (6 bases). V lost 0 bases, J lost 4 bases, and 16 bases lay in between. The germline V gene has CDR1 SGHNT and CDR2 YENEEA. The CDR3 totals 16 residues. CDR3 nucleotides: TGTGCCAGCAGCTTAGATGGGGGACTTCCGATGTACGAGCAGTACTTC. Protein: CASSLDGGLPMYEQYF.

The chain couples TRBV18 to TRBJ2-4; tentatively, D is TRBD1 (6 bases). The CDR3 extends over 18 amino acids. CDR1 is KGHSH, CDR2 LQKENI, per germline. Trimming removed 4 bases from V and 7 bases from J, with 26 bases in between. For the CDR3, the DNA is TGTGCCAGCTCACGCCCCGACAGGTCGAGTAAGGGTGCGAACATTCAGTACTTC. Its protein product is CASSRPDRSSKGANIQYF.

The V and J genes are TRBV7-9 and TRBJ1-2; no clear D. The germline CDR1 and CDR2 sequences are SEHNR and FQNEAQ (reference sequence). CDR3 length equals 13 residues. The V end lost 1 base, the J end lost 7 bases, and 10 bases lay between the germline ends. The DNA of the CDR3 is TGTGCCAGCAGCTTAGAAGAGGGTTCTGGCTACACCTTC. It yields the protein CASSLEEGSGYTF.

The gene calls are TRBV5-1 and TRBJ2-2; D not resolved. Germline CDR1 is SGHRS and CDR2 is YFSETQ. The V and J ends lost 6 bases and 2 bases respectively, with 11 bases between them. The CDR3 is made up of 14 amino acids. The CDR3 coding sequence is TGCGCCAGCACCATCGGTCTCAACACCGGGGAGCTGTTTTTT. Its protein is CASTIGLNTGELFF.

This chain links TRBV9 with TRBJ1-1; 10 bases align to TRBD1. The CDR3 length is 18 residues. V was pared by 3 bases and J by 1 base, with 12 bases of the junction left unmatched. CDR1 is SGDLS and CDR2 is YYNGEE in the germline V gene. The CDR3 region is CASSGGQGSRGWNTEAFF. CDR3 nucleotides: TGTGCCAGCAGCGGGGGACAGGGGAGTCGAGGGTGGAACACTGAAGCTTTCTTT.

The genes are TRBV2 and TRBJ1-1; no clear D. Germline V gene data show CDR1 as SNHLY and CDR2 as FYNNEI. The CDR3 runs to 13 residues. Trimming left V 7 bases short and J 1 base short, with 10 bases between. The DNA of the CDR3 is TGTGCCAGCACTCCCACGCGGAACACTGAAGCTTTCTTT. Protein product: CASTPTRNTEAFF.

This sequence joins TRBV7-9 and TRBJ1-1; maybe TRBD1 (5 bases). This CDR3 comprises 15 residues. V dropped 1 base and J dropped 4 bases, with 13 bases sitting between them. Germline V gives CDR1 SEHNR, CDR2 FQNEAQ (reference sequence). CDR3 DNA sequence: TGTGCCAGCAGCTTAGGGGTAGGGGTTGCCACTGAAGCTTTCTTT. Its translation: CASSLGVGVATEAFF.

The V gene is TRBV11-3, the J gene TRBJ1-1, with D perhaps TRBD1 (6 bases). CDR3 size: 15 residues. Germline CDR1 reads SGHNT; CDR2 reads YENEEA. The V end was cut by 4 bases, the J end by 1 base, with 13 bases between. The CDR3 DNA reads TGTGCCAGCAGCTCCCGAGTCAGGGGGAACACTGAAGCTTTCTTT. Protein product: CASSSRVRGNTEAFF.

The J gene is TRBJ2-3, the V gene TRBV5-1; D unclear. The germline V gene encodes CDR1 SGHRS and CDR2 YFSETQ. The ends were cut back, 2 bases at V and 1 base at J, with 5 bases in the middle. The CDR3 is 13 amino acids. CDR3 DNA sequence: TGCGCCAGCAGCTTCAGCGGCACAGATACGCAGTATTTT. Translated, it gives CASSFSGTDTQYF.

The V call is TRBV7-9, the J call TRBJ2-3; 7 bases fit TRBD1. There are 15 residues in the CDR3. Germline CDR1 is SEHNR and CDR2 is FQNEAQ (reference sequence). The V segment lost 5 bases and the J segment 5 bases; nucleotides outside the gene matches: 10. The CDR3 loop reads CASSATGSFGDTQYF. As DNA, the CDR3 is TGTGCCAGCAGCGCGACAGGGAGTTTTGGAGATACGCAGTATTTT.

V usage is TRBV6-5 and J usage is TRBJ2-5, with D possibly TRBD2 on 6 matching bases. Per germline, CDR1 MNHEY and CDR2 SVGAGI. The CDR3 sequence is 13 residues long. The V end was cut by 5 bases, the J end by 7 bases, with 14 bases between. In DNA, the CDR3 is TGTGCCAGCAGTGGGGGAGGCTTACGGACCCAGTACTTC. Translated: CASSGGGLRTQYF.

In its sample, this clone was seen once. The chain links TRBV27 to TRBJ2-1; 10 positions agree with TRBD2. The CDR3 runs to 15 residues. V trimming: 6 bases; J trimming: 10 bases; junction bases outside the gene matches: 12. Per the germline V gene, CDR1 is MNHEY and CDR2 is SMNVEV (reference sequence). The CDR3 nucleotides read TGTGCCAGCAGCCCAAGCGGGAGGGCCTCGTGGGAGCAGTTCTTC. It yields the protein CASSPSGRASWEQFF.

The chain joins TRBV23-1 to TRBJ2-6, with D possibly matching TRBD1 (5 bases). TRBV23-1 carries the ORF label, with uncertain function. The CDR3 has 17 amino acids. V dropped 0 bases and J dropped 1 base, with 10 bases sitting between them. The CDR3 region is CASSQSGAWSGANVLTF. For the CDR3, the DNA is TGCGCCAGCAGTCAATCTGGGGCGTGGTCTGGGGCCAACGTCCTGACTTTC.

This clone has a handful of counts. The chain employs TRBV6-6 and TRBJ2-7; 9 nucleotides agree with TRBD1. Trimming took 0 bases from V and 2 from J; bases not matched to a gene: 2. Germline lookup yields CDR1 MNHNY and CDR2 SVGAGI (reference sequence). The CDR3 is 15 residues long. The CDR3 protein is CASSYSGQGTYEQYF. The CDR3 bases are TGTGCCAGCAGTTACTCTGGACAGGGGACCTACGAGCAGTACTTC.

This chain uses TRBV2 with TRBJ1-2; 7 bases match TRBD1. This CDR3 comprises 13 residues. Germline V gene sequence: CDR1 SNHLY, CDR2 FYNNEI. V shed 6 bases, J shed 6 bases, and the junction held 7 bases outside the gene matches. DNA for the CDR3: TGTGCCAGCAGGATCTTGCAGGGGGATGGCTACACCTTC. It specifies CASRILQGDGYTF.

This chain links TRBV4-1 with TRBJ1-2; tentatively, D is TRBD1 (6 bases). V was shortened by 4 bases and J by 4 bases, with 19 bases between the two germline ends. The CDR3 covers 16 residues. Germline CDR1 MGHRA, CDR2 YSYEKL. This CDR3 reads CASSRIQGPVRYGYTF. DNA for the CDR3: TGCGCCAGCAGCCGAATACAGGGACCCGTTCGCTATGGCTACACCTTC.

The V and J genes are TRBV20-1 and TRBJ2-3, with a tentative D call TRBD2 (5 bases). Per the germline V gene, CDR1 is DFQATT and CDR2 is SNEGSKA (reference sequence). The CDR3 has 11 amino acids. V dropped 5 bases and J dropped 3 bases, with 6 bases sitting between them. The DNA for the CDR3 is TGCAGTGCTGGGAGAACAGATACGCAGTATTTT. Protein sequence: CSAGRTDTQYF.

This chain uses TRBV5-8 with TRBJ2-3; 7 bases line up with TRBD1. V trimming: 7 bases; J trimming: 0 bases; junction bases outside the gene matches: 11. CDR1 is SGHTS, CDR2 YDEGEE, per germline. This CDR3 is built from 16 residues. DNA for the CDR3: TGTGCCAGCGGCGAAACAGGGGCACATAGCACAGATACGCAGTATTTT. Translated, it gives CASGETGAHSTDTQYF.

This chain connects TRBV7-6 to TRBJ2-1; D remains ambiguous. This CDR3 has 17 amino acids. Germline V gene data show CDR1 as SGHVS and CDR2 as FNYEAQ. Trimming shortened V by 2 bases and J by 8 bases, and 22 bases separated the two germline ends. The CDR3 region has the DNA TGTGCCAGCAGCTTACCGCCCTTGTGGGTTAGCACCCATGAGCAGTTCTTC. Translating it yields CASSLPPLWVSTHEQFF.

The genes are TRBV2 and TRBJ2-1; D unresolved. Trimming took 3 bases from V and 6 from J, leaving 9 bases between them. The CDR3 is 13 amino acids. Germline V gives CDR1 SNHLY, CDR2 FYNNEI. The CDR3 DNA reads TGTGCCAGCAGTGAGGGCCCGCGCAATGAGCAGTTCTTC. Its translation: CASSEGPRNEQFF. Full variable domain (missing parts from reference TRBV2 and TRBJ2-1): EPEVTQTPSHQVTQMGQEVILRCVPISNHLYFYWYRQILGQKVEFLVSFYNNEISEKSEIFDDQFSVERPDGSNFTLKIRSTKLEDSAMYFCASSEGPRNEQFFGPGTRLTVL.

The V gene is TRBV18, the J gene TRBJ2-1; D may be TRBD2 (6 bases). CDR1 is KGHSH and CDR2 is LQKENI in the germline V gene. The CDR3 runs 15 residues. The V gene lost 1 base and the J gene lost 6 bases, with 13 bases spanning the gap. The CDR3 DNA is TGTGCCAGCTCACCACGGAATGGGGAGGTCAATGAGCAGTTCTTC. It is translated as CASSPRNGEVNEQFF. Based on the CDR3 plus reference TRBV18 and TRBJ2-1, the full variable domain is NAGVMQNPRHLVRRRGQEARLRCSPMKGHSHVYWYRQLPEEGLKFMVYLQKENIIDESGMPKERFSAEFPKEGPSILRIQQVVRGDSAAYFCASSPRNGEVNEQFFGPGTRLTVL.